These 30 T cell receptor beta chains share one sample of origin, sequenced in a study of blood T cell repertoires in COVID-19. Clones were read by immunoSEQ multiplex PCR, and TCRdb kept only the in-frame ones, dropping some. The data hold roughly 220,000 clones, with roughly 85% observed a single time. The sample comprised PBMCs or T cells enriched from blood (not recorded which). The receptors were gathered from a woman between 35 and 50 years old with acute COVID-19.

The genes are TRBV7-3 and TRBJ2-1, with 9 bases identical to TRBD1. With 1 base clipped from V and 9 bases from J, the junction kept 1 base outside the gene matches. This CDR3 is 13 amino acids long. The germline V gene has CDR1 SGHTA and CDR2 FQGTGA. The CDR3 bases are TGTGCCAGCAGCTTAAACAGGGGGCGTGAGCAGTTCTTC. It specifies CASSLNRGREQFF.

The CDR3 sequence is CASSSDSQSYNEQFF. The CDR3 DNA reads TGCGCCAGCAGCTCGGACAGCCAGAGCTACAATGAGCAGTTCTTC. The rearrangement uses TRBV5-1 and TRBJ2-1; D possibly corresponds to TRBD1 (6 bases). The CDR3 covers 15 residues. V lost 3 bases and J lost 3, with 13 bases in between. Germline CDR1 and CDR2: SGHRS and YFSETQ.

For this clone: This may be a read error: a much more frequent sequence differs by one nucleotide. V usage is TRBV13 and J usage is TRBJ2-7, with 9 positions matching TRBD2. The CDR3 has 14 amino acids. V lost 5 bases and J lost 0; bases outside the gene matches: 2. CDR1 PRHDT and CDR2 FYEKMQ come from the germline V gene (reference sequence). The CDR3 is CASSRTSASYEQYF. The CDR3 nucleotides are TGTGCCAGCAGCCGGACTAGCGCCTCCTACGAGCAGTACTTC.

The rearrangement links TRBV28 to TRBJ2-1; D remains unclear. Trimming took 7 bases from V and 7 from J, leaving 17 bases between them. The germline V gene encodes CDR1 MDHEN and CDR2 SYDVKM. This CDR3 region has 14 residues. CDR3 sequence: CASTATILLNEQFF. The DNA for the CDR3 is TGTGCCAGCACCGCCACCATACTGTTGAATGAGCAGTTCTTC.

The rearrangement joins TRBV7-9 to TRBJ1-1; D is undetermined. Trimming cost V 1 base and J 1 base, with 7 bases left between them. This CDR3 is built from 14 residues. From germline, CDR1 is SEHNR and CDR2 FQNEAQ (reference sequence). The CDR3 nucleotides are TGTGCCAGCAGCTTAGGGGGAGGGAACACTGAAGCTTTCTTT. Residues: CASSLGGGNTEAFF.

This chain links TRBV7-9 with TRBJ1-3; D gene unclear. With 3 bases removed from V and 4 bases from J, the gap between germline ends came to 10 bases. CDR3 size: 14 residues. CDR1 and CDR2 (germline): SEHNR, FQNEAQ (reference sequence). CDR3 DNA sequence: TGTGCCAGCAGCTTTACAGTCACAGGAAACACCATATATTTT. The encoded protein is CASSFTVTGNTIYF.

CDR3: CASSLAQGTPSSGNTIYF. CDR3 bases: TGTGCCAGCAGCCTTGCACAGGGGACGCCTAGCTCTGGAAACACCATATATTTT. V and J are TRBV28 and TRBJ1-3, with TRBD1 matching 7 bases. The trim removed 6 bases at V and 0 bases at J, leaving 14 bases unmatched. The germline V gene has CDR1 MDHEN and CDR2 SYDVKM. The CDR3 contains 18 residues.

V and J are TRBV11-1 and TRBJ1-1; no definite D call. The CDR3 loop spans 12 amino acids. Germline V gene lookup returns CDR1 SGHAT and CDR2 FQDESV (reference sequence). The germline V and J ends were trimmed by 2 bases and 4 bases, with 5 bases remaining between them. CDR3 amino acids: CASSLMATEAFF. CDR3 bases: TGTGCCAGCAGCTTAATGGCCACTGAAGCTTTCTTT.

This clone was observed a single time. J is TRBJ2-3 and V is TRBV28; 7 bases are a match to TRBD1. V trimming: 4 bases; J trimming: 1 base; junction bases outside the gene matches: 5. This CDR3 has 15 amino acids. Germline CDR1 reads MDHEN; CDR2 reads SYDVKM. The CDR3 spells CASSSTGKGTDTQYF. The CDR3 DNA reads TGTGCCAGCAGTTCGACAGGGAAGGGCACAGATACGCAGTATTTT.

The V and J genes are TRBV18 and TRBJ2-1; D is unresolved. Trimming pared 6 bases from V and 0 bases from J, leaving 15 bases between. Germline CDR1 KGHSH, CDR2 LQKENI. This CDR3 has 16 residues. CDR3 coding DNA: TGTGCCAGCTCCCTCGAAGCGCTTAGCTCCTACAATGAGCAGTTCTTC. Residues: CASSLEALSSYNEQFF.

V gene TRBV19 combines with J gene TRBJ1-4; no definite D call. There are 15 residues in the CDR3. Per germline, CDR1 LNHDA and CDR2 SQIVND (reference sequence). The ends were cut back, 4 bases at V and 4 bases at J, with 13 bases in the middle. The CDR3, as DNA: TGTGCCAGTAGTACTGGACGGGAGAATAATGAAAAACTGTTTTTT. Residues: CASSTGRENNEKLFF.

The rearrangement uses TRBV29-1 and TRBJ1-1, with 11 bases matching TRBD1. Per germline, CDR1 SQVTM and CDR2 ANQGSEA. With V trimmed by 3 bases and J by 0 bases, 0 bases remained unmatched. This CDR3 has 14 residues. The CDR3 loop is CSVEGQGVNTEAFF. The CDR3 nucleotides are TGCAGCGTTGAGGGACAGGGGGTGAACACTGAAGCTTTCTTT. The whole variable domain, filled in from reference TRBV29-1 and TRBJ1-1, reads SAVISQKPSRDICQRGTSLTIQCQVDSQVTMMFWYRQQPGQSLTLIATANQGSEATYESGFVIDKFPISRPNLTFSTLTVSNMSPEDSSIYLCSVEGQGVNTEAFFGQGTRLTVV.

CDR3 bases: TGTGCCAGCAGCTCCGCCCTGAGCACTGAAGCTTTCTTT. It specifies CASSSALSTEAFF. The chain links TRBV7-6 to TRBJ1-1; D remains unclear. Trimming removed 4 bases at V and 4 bases at J, with 10 bases between. Germline assignment: CDR1 SGHVS and CDR2 FNYEAQ. There are 13 residues in the CDR3.

The gene calls are TRBV19 and TRBJ2-7, with D perhaps TRBD1 (6 bases). The CDR3 length is 17 residues. In germline, CDR1 is LNHDA, CDR2 SQIVND (reference sequence). V was trimmed by 4 bases and J by 2 bases, leaving 21 bases between them. The CDR3 reads CASSRPGTGRGTYEQYF. The CDR3 DNA follows: TGTGCCAGTAGTAGGCCCGGTACAGGGCGCGGCACCTACGAGCAGTACTTC.

The chain couples TRBV7-8 to TRBJ1-5; 7 nucleotides align to TRBD1. Germline CDR1 reads SGHVS; CDR2 reads FQNEAQ. The CDR3 length is 16 residues. The junction had 4 bases not matched to a gene; V was cut back by 2 bases and J by 0 bases. The CDR3 loop reads CASSLSSGGSNQPQHF. The DNA of the CDR3 is TGTGCCAGCAGCTTATCCTCAGGGGGTAGCAATCAGCCCCAGCATTTT.

This clone appeared a single time. The rearrangement links TRBV7-9 to TRBJ2-1; 11 bases are shared with TRBD2. CDR1 is SEHNR and CDR2 is FQNEAQ in the germline V gene (reference sequence). With V trimmed by 4 bases and J by 8 bases, 7 bases remained unmatched. The CDR3 is made up of 15 amino acids. Here the CDR3 DNA reads TGTGCCAGCAGCTCGTTAGCGGGAGGGATAGATGAGCAGTTCTTC. The encoded protein is CASSSLAGGIDEQFF.

The rearrangement joins TRBV27 to TRBJ2-1, with 7 positions matching TRBD1. Germline values: CDR1 MNHEY, CDR2 SMNVEV (reference sequence). The CDR3 is 15 amino acids. Trimming took 0 bases from V and 5 from J; bases not matched to a gene: 4. CDR3 nucleotides: TGTGCCAGCAGTTTATCGATGGGACAGAACAATGAGCAGTTCTTC. Encoded protein: CASSLSMGQNNEQFF.

J is TRBJ2-1 and V is TRBV7-9; the match to TRBD1 covers 7 bases. Germline CDR1 SEHNR, CDR2 FQNEAQ (reference sequence). V was clipped by 1 base and J by 7 bases; unmatched bases: 4. The CDR3 sequence is 14 residues long. The CDR3 nucleotides read TGTGCCAGCAGCTTAGGACCAGGGGGTAATGAGCAGTTCTTC. It is translated as CASSLGPGGNEQFF.

This chain links TRBV2 with TRBJ2-7; 11 bases are a match to TRBD2. V shed 1 base, J shed 2 bases, and the junction held 7 bases outside the gene matches. The CDR3 has 17 amino acids. Germline loops: CDR1 SNHLY, CDR2 FYNNEI. The CDR3 reads CASSEGGSGRGAYEQYF. In nucleotides, the CDR3 is TGTGCCAGCAGTGAAGGCGGTAGCGGGAGGGGGGCCTACGAGCAGTACTTC.

Comments on this clone: This specimen includes other DNA sequences encoding the same CDR3. The chain joins TRBV7-9 to TRBJ2-1; TRBD2 agrees at 9 bases. CDR3 length: 16 amino acids. Per the germline V gene, CDR1 is SEHNR and CDR2 is FQNEAQ (reference sequence). V trimming: 1 base; J trimming: 6 bases; junction bases outside the gene matches: 7. The CDR3, as DNA: TGTGCCAGCAGCTTAGTAGGTAGCGGGAGAGGCAATGAGCAGTTCTTC. It specifies CASSLVGSGRGNEQFF.

This rearrangement joins TRBV10-3 to TRBJ1-5, with TRBD1 as a possible D gene (5 bases). The germline gives CDR1 ENHRY, CDR2 SYGVKD. The CDR3 contains 16 residues. Between the trimmed V and J ends, which lost 0 bases and 6 bases, there was a span of 15 bases. CDR3 sequence reads: CAISESAGRGGQPQHF. CDR3 coding DNA: TGTGCCATCAGTGAGTCGGCGGGGCGTGGGGGTCAGCCCCAGCATTTT.

V is TRBV28 and J is TRBJ2-5; D is unresolved. V lost 4 bases, J lost 2 bases, and 11 bases lay in between. This CDR3 contains 14 residues. CDR1 and CDR2 from the germline V gene are MDHEN and SYDVKM. The CDR3 nucleotides read TGTGCCAGCAGTTCCCCTATGAGACAAGAGACCCAGTACTTC. Its protein is CASSSPMRQETQYF.

This sequence joins TRBV28 and TRBJ1-2, with TRBD1 matching 8 bases. CDR1 is MDHEN, CDR2 SYDVKM, per germline. This CDR3 is 16 amino acids long. V dropped 5 bases and J dropped 4; count of bases not matched to a gene: 12. The CDR3 bases are TGTGCCAGCAGTCTACTTAGACAGGGGAAAGGCTATGGCTACACCTTC. Its protein product is CASSLLRQGKGYGYTF.

V usage is TRBV6-1 and J usage is TRBJ1-1; tentative D call: TRBD1 (5 bases). The germline CDR1 and CDR2 sequences are MNHNS and SASEGT. The CDR3 length is 13 residues. V dropped 3 bases and J dropped 6 bases, with 11 bases sitting between them. CDR3 in DNA: TGTGCCAGCAGTGACGGCCAGGGCCCTGAAGCTTTCTTT. This gives the protein CASSDGQGPEAFF.

V gene TRBV6-1 combines with J gene TRBJ2-1, with 13 bases matching TRBD2. V gave up 4 bases and J gave up 4 bases; unmatched junction bases: 7. The CDR3 contains 17 residues. The germline V gene encodes CDR1 MNHNS and CDR2 SASEGT. The CDR3 sequence: CASSGTTSGRPYNEQFF. DNA of the CDR3: TGTGCCAGCAGTGGAACGACTAGCGGGAGGCCTTACAATGAGCAGTTCTTC.

This chain connects TRBV19 to TRBJ1-5; 9 bases align to TRBD1. J was trimmed by 5 bases and V by 3 bases; bases with no gene match: 5. Germline V gene sequence: CDR1 LNHDA, CDR2 SQIVND (reference sequence). The CDR3 spans 15 residues. Here the CDR3 reads CASSMGRQGDQPQHF. CDR3 DNA sequence: TGTGCCAGTAGTATGGGGAGACAGGGGGATCAGCCCCAGCATTTT.

The genes are TRBV28 and TRBJ2-1; D is undetermined. CDR3 length equals 14 residues. Germline assignment: CDR1 MDHEN and CDR2 SYDVKM. Trimming pared 6 bases from V and 9 bases from J, leaving 18 bases between. The CDR3 DNA sequence: TGTGCCAGCAGCCGGCGCGGATTGATGGTTGAGCAGTTCTTC. It is translated as CASSRRGLMVEQFF.

This chain uses TRBV18 with TRBJ2-6, with no clear D. Trimming stripped 2 bases from V and 0 bases from J, with 11 bases between. Germline-derived CDR1 and CDR2 are KGHSH and LQKENI. The CDR3 runs to 17 residues. The CDR3 loop reads CASSPSLRSSGANVLTF. For the CDR3, the DNA is TGTGCCAGCTCACCAAGCCTTAGGAGCTCTGGGGCCAACGTCCTGACTTTC.

The chain recombines TRBV7-8 with TRBJ1-6; 10 bases are shared with TRBD1. With 5 bases clipped from V and 9 bases from J, the junction kept 7 bases outside the gene matches. Per the germline V gene, CDR1 is SGHVS and CDR2 is FQNEAQ. The CDR3 covers 15 residues. In DNA, the CDR3 is TGTGCCAGCAGCACGACAGGGGGCGGGGGTTCACCCCTCCACTTT. Its protein is CASSTTGGGGSPLHF.

This clone showed up just once. V and J are TRBV2 and TRBJ2-3; D possibly corresponds to TRBD1 (6 bases). The germline gives CDR1 SNHLY, CDR2 FYNNEI. V was trimmed by 1 base and J by 1 base, leaving 12 bases between them. This CDR3 is 16 amino acids long. The CDR3 DNA follows: TGTGCCAGCAGTGAAGGACAGGTGTGGGGCACAGATACGCAGTATTTT. Residues: CASSEGQVWGTDTQYF.